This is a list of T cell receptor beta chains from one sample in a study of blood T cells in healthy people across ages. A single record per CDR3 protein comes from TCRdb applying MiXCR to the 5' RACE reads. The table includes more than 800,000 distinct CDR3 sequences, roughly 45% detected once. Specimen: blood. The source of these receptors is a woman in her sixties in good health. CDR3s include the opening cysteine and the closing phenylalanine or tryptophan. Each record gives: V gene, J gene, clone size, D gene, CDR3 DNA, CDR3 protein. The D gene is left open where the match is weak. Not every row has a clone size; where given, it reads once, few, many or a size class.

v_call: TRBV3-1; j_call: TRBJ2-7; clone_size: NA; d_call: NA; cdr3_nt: TGTGCCAGCAGCCAAGTCCTAAACTACGAGCAGTACTTC; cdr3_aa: CASSQVLNYEQYF
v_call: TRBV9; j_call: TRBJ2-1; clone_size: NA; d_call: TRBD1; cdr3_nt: TGTGCCAGCAGTGCCGGGACAGGCAGGTTGAATGAGCAGTTCTTC; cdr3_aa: CASSAGTGRLNEQFF
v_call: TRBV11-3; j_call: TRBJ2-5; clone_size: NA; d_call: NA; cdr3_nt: TGTGGCAGCAACTTAGGGGGTGGAGAGACCCAGTACTTC; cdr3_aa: CGSNLGGGETQYF
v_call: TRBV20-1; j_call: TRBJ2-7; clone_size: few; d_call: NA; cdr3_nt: TGCAGTGCAAAAGGGGGGATCTACGAGCAGTACTTC; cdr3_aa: CSAKGGIYEQYF
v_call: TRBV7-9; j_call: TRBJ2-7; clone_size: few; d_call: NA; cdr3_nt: TGTGCCAGCAGCCCGCGGGGGACAGGCTACGAGCAGTACTTC; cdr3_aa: CASSPRGTGYEQYF
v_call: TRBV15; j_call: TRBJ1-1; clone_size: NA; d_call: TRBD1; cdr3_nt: TGTGCCACCAGGGACAGGGAGCGTCTGACTGAAGCTTTCTTT; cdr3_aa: CATRDRERLTEAFF
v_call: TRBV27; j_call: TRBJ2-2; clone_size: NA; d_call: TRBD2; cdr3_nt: TGTGCCAGCAGTTTACGCGGGAGGAACACCGGGGAGCTGTTTTTT; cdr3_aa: CASSLRGRNTGELFF
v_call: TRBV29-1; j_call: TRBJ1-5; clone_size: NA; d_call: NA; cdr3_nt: TGCAGCGTTCTGGGGTCCTTCGGGCCCCAGCATTTT; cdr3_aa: CSVLGSFGPQHF
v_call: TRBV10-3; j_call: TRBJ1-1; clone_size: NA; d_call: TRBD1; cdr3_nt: TGTGCCATCAGTCCGGGACAGACGAACACTGAAGCTTTCTTT; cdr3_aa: CAISPGQTNTEAFF
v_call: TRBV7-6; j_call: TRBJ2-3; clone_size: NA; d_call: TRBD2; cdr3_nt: TGTGCCAGCAGCTCAGTGGTCCACGGGAGGGTTAGCACAGATACGCAGTATTTT; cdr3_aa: CASSSVVHGRVSTDTQYF
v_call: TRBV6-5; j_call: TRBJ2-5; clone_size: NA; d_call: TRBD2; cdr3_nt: TGTGCCAGCAGTCCCCCCGGGACTAGTCGTTGGGAGACCCAGTACTTC; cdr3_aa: CASSPPGTSRWETQYF
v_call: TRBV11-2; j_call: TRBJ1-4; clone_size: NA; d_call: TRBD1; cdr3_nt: TGTGCCAGCAGCTCATTCGGGACAGTTAATGAAAAACTGTTTTTT; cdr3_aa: CASSSFGTVNEKLFF
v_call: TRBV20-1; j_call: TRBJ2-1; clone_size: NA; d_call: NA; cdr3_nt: TGCAGTGCTAGAGATACCCCTCCGGCTAGCTCCTACAATGAGCAGTTCTTC; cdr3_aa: CSARDTPPASSYNEQFF
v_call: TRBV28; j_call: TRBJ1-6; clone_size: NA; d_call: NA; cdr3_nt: TGTGCCAGCAGAGTAACAGTATCACCCCTCCACTTT; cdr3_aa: CASRVTVSPLHF
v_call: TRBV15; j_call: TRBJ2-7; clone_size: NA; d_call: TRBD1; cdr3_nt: TGTGCCACCAGCAGCCGGGACAGGGGAAGGGGTCGCTACGAGCAGTACTTC; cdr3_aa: CATSSRDRGRGRYEQYF
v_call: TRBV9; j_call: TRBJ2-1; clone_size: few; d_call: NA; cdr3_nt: TGTGCCAGCAGCCTGAAAGGACTCTCACGTATGTTCTTC; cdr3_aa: CASSLKGLSRMFF
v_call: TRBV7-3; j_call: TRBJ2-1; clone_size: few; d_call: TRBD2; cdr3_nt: TGTGCCAGCAGCTTCGCGGGGGGCAAAGGGAATGAGCAGTTCTTC; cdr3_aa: CASSFAGGKGNEQFF
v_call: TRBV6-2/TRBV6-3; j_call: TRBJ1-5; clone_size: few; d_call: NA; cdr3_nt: TGTGCCAGCAGTTACTCCGGGGTAGCCCAGCATTTT; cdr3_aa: CASSYSGVAQHF